This T cell receptor beta chain was found in a study of beta chain features in type 1 diabetes. General observations from the study: Any PCR bias toward short templates would affect both groups alike. All four CD4+ subsets of Type 1 diabetes patients contained TCRB CDR3s that were moderately but significantly shorter.

TCRB transcripts that were expressed got sequenced, as all of the isolated RNA had been reverse transcribed. Using immunoSEQ multiplex PCR, the repertoire was profiled, and TCRdb retains in-frame clones only, with some absent. The sample yields 200,000 to 300,000 clones, approximately 70% seen once. Heparinised blood was drawn once per donor, averaging approximately 0.12 L. Points on this clone: Its antigen is currently unknown.

V lost 2 bases and J lost 2, with 12 bases in between. This CDR3 contains 15 residues. CDR1 is SNHLY and CDR2 is FYNNEI in the germline V gene. The specimen was naive CD4+ T cells from blood. This rearrangement joins TRBV2 to TRBJ2-5; D not resolved. This sequence was found in a man aged 25-45 years in good health. CDR3 bases: TGTGCCAGCAGTGAATACGCAACACTTCAAGAGACCCAGTACTTC. This translates into CASSEYATLQETQYF.